The 23 T cell receptor beta chains listed next were all sequenced from one sample in a study of cytomegalovirus exposure and HLA in healthy donors. This PCR relied on a set of 60 Vbeta primers and 13 Jbeta primers. The method was immunoSEQ multiplex PCR; TCRdb's version includes in-frame clones alone and lacks a portion of them. The listing contains roughly 79,000 clones. Material for sequencing was PBMCs. These receptors were obtained from a man aged 25 to 40 in good health and CMV-seronegative.

The chain uses TRBV5-1 and TRBJ2-3, with 9 bases that match TRBD1. Per the germline V gene, CDR1 is SGHRS and CDR2 is YFSETQ. The V segment lost 0 bases and the J segment 9 bases; nucleotides outside the gene matches: 11. The CDR3 spans 16 residues. This CDR3 is CASSLALTGGLSTQYF. Here the CDR3 DNA reads TGCGCCAGCAGCTTGGCCTTAACAGGGGGCCTATCCACGCAGTATTTT.

The V gene is TRBV10-2, the J gene TRBJ1-5, with a weak D call TRBD1 (6 bases). Germline assignment: CDR1 WSHSY and CDR2 SAAADI. The CDR3 spans 13 residues. V was pared by 6 bases and J by 5 bases, with 11 bases between. The CDR3 nucleotides are TGCGCCAGCAGAGACCACAGGGATCAGCCCCAGCATTTT. Translated, it gives CASRDHRDQPQHF.

The chain is built from TRBV5-1 and TRBJ2-7, with D possibly being TRBD2 (6 bases). Germline V gene sequence: CDR1 SGHRS, CDR2 YFSETQ. Trimming left V 5 bases short and J 1 base short, with 16 bases between. The CDR3 is made up of 15 amino acids. The CDR3 region is CASRRAWDLSYEQYF. In DNA form, the CDR3 reads TGCGCCAGCAGAAGGGCGTGGGACTTATCCTACGAGCAGTACTTC.

The gene calls are TRBV7-6 and TRBJ2-2; 9 nucleotides line up with TRBD2. The CDR3 has 18 residues. J gave up 4 bases and V 3 bases, and 12 bases lay outside the gene matches. Germline V gene lookup returns CDR1 SGHVS and CDR2 FNYEAQ. The CDR3 nucleotides read TGTGCCAGCAGCTTTAATGTGCGTCTAGCGGGATTCACCGGGGAGCTGTTTTTT. It is translated as CASSFNVRLAGFTGELFF.

V and J are TRBV9 and TRBJ2-7; TRBD2 agrees at 9 bases. Trimming took 4 bases from V and 0 from J; bases not matched to a gene: 8. Germline CDR1 SGDLS, CDR2 YYNGEE. This CDR3 has 16 residues. CDR3 nucleotide sequence: TGTGCCAGCAGCCCACAGCCGGGACTAGCCTCCTACGAGCAGTACTTC. It is translated as CASSPQPGLASYEQYF.

V and J are TRBV5-1 and TRBJ2-2; TRBD1 is a possible D gene (7 bases). CDR1 and CDR2 from the germline V gene are SGHRS and YFSETQ. V was cut by 3 bases and J by 7 bases, with 16 bases left in between. The CDR3 loop spans 15 amino acids. The chain's CDR3 is CASSSSGGPGGELFF. In nucleotides, the CDR3 is TGCGCCAGCAGCTCTTCAGGGGGGCCCGGCGGGGAGCTGTTTTTT.

V and J are TRBV18 and TRBJ1-1, with TRBD1 matching over 8 bases. This CDR3 is 16 amino acids long. The germline V gene encodes CDR1 KGHSH and CDR2 LQKENI. With 1 base clipped from V and 0 bases from J, the junction kept 4 bases outside the gene matches. The CDR3 spells CASSPQQGAVNTEAFF. As DNA, the CDR3 is TGTGCCAGCTCACCACAGCAGGGGGCCGTGAACACTGAAGCTTTCTTT.

This chain connects TRBV6-1 to TRBJ1-1; D not certain. The CDR3 consists of 14 residues. The V gene's germline CDR1 is MNHNS and CDR2 SASEGT. The V gene lost 6 bases and the J gene lost 0 bases, with 11 bases spanning the gap. The CDR3, as DNA: TGTGCCAGCAGGGCCGTATTCATGAACACTGAAGCTTTCTTT. Translating it yields CASRAVFMNTEAFF.

The V and J genes are TRBV27 and TRBJ1-6; 11 bases are a match to TRBD1. This CDR3 has 16 amino acids. Germline V gene data show CDR1 as MNHEY and CDR2 as SMNVEV (reference sequence). J gave up 7 bases and V 8 bases, and 10 bases lay outside the gene matches. The CDR3 DNA follows: TGTGCCAGCCCCCACCTGGGGACAGGGGGAAATTCACCCCTCCACTTT. Translating it yields CASPHLGTGGNSPLHF.

The chain carries TRBV4-2 and TRBJ2-3, with TRBD2 matching over 11 bases. The junction had 3 bases not matched to a gene; V was cut back by 1 base and J by 6 bases. CDR3 length: 15 amino acids. The germline gives CDR1 LGHNA, CDR2 YNFKEQ. CDR3: CASSQASGGPDTQYF. In DNA, the CDR3 is TGTGCCAGCAGCCAAGCTAGCGGGGGGCCGGATACGCAGTATTTT.

This rearrangement joins TRBV4-1 to TRBJ1-2; 9 nucleotides align to TRBD1. CDR1 and CDR2 (germline): MGHRA, YSYEKL. This CDR3 region has 16 residues. V shed 0 bases, J shed 5 bases, and the junction held 7 bases outside the gene matches. CDR3 DNA: TGCGCCAGCAGCCAAGACTGGGACAGGGACATATATGGCTACACCTTC. It codes for CASSQDWDRDIYGYTF.

V gene TRBV7-3 combines with J gene TRBJ2-1; 9 nucleotides match TRBD1. The CDR3 length is 15 residues. V shed 0 bases, J shed 7 bases, and the junction held 4 bases outside the gene matches. Germline-derived CDR1 and CDR2 are SGHTA and FQGTGA. CDR3 coding DNA: TGTGCCAGCAGCTTAACCGGACAGGGGAGGAATGAGCAGTTCTTC. Protein: CASSLTGQGRNEQFF.

This chain uses TRBV18 with TRBJ2-7, with 11 bases matching TRBD2. CDR3 length: 15 residues. V was pared by 3 bases and J by 4 bases, with 5 bases of the junction left unmatched. The germline V gene has CDR1 KGHSH and CDR2 LQKENI. The DNA for the CDR3 is TGTGCCAGCTCACCGGGGACTAGCGGATTTTACGAGCAGTACTTC. This encodes CASSPGTSGFYEQYF.

The CDR3 is CASSPDRGPHEQYF. The CDR3 nucleotides are TGTGCCAGCTCACCGGACAGGGGGCCCCACGAGCAGTACTTC. V and J are TRBV18 and TRBJ2-7, with TRBD1 matching over 11 bases. In germline, CDR1 is KGHSH, CDR2 LQKENI. V was pared by 3 bases and J by 5 bases, with 3 bases of the junction left unmatched. The CDR3 sequence is 14 residues long.

This rearrangement joins TRBV29-1 to TRBJ1-1; no firm D call. With 1 base removed from V and 4 bases from J, the gap between germline ends came to 7 bases. From germline, CDR1 is SQVTM and CDR2 ANQGSEA. CDR3 size: 12 residues. The DNA for the CDR3 is TGCAGCGTTGAAGCACCCGGCACTGAAGCTTTCTTT. This codes for CSVEAPGTEAFF.

This rearrangement joins TRBV25-1 to TRBJ2-1; D might be TRBD2 (5 bases). The CDR3 loop spans 16 amino acids. Trimming removed 3 bases at V and 4 bases at J, with 16 bases between. CDR1 MGHDK and CDR2 SYGVNS come from the germline V gene. The CDR3, as DNA: TGTGCCAGCAGTGACCTCGGAGGTTGGACTTACAATGAGCAGTTCTTC. Translation gives CASSDLGGWTYNEQFF.

The V and J genes are TRBV7-9 and TRBJ2-7; TRBD2 agrees at 7 bases. Germline loops: CDR1 SEHNR, CDR2 FQNEAQ (reference sequence). With V trimmed by 8 bases and J by 3 bases, 4 bases remained unmatched. The CDR3 covers 12 residues. This CDR3 is CASLGGGYEQYF. The CDR3 DNA sequence: TGTGCCAGCTTGGGGGGGGGCTACGAGCAGTACTTC.

The chain couples TRBV7-2 to TRBJ2-7, with 16 bases that match TRBD2. Germline-derived CDR1 and CDR2 are SGHTA and FQGNSA. The CDR3 consists of 15 residues. V gave up 4 bases and J gave up 6 bases; unmatched junction bases: 3. The CDR3 here is CASSWGLAGGPEQYF. The CDR3 nucleotides are TGTGCCAGCAGCTGGGGACTAGCGGGAGGGCCCGAGCAGTACTTC. The complete variable domain, with remaining parts taken from reference TRBV7-2 and TRBJ2-7, reads GAGVSQSPSNKVTEKGKDVELRCDPISGHTALYWYRQSLGQGLEFLIYFQGNSAPDKSGLPSDRFSAERTGGSVSTLTIQRTQQEDSAVYLCASSWGLAGGPEQYFGPGTRLTVT.

V gene TRBV30 combines with J gene TRBJ1-4, with TRBD1 identical over 9 bases. Germline V gene lookup returns CDR1 GTSNPN and CDR2 SVGIG (reference sequence). There are 13 residues in the CDR3. J lost 6 bases, V lost 7 bases, and 6 bases had no gene match. The CDR3 protein is CALARQGDEKLFF. CDR3 sequence (DNA): TGTGCCTTGGCTAGACAGGGGGATGAAAAACTGTTTTTT.

The chain carries TRBV5-1 and TRBJ2-5, with TRBD2 identical over 10 bases. The CDR3 consists of 18 residues. In germline, CDR1 is SGHRS, CDR2 YFSETQ. The trim removed 0 bases at V and 4 bases at J, leaving 12 bases unmatched. In DNA, the CDR3 is TGCGCCAGCAGCTTGGGGTTGGCTAGCGGGAGCAAAGGAGAGACCCAGTACTTC. Amino acids: CASSLGLASGSKGETQYF.

The chain joins TRBV6-5 to TRBJ2-5; TRBD1 is a possible D gene (5 bases). This CDR3 region has 13 residues. CDR1 is MNHEY and CDR2 is SVGAGI in the germline V gene. Between the trimmed V and J ends, which lost 4 bases and 5 bases, there was a span of 11 bases. The CDR3 DNA reads as TGTGCCAGCAGTTCGGGCAGGGCTGAGACCCAGTACTTC. Translation: CASSSGRAETQYF.

V is TRBV5-1 and J is TRBJ1-1, with D unclear. Looked up from germline, CDR1 is SGHRS and CDR2 is YFSETQ. The CDR3 runs 13 residues. The germline V and J ends were trimmed by 1 base and 0 bases, with 4 bases remaining between them. As DNA, the CDR3 is TGCGCCAGCAGCTTGCTTGTGAACACTGAAGCTTTCTTT. Its translation: CASSLLVNTEAFF.

V is TRBV27 and J is TRBJ2-1; 9 bases are shared with TRBD2. V shed 2 bases, J shed 10 bases, and the junction held 9 bases outside the gene matches. The germline CDR1 and CDR2 sequences are MNHEY and SMNVEV (reference sequence). The CDR3 has 15 amino acids. The CDR3 region has the DNA TGTGCCAGCAGTTTAAGGGCACTAGCGGGCGGAGAGCAGTTCTTC. It yields the protein CASSLRALAGGEQFF.